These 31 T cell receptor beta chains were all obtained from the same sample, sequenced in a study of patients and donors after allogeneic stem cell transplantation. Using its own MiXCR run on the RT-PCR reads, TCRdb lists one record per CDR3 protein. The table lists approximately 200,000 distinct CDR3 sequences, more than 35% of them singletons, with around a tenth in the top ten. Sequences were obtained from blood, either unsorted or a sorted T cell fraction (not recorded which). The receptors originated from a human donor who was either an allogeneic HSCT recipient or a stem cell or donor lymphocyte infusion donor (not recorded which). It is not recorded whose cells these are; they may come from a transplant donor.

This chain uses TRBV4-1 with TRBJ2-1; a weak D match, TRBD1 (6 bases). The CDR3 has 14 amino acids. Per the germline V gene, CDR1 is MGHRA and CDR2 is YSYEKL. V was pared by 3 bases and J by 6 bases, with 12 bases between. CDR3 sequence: CASSQNHRVNEQFF. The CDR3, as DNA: TGCGCCAGCAGCCAGAATCACAGGGTCAATGAGCAGTTCTTC.

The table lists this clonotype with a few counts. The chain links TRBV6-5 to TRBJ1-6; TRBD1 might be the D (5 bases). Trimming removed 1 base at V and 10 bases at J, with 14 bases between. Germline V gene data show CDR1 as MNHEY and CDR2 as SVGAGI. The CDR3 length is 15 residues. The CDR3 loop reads CASSYFDTEGSPLHF. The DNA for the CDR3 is TGTGCCAGCAGTTACTTTGACACGGAGGGGTCACCCCTCCACTTT.

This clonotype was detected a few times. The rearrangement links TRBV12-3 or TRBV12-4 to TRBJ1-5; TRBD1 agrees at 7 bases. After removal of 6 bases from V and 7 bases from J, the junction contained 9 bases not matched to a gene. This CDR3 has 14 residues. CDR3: CASSLGQALQPQHF. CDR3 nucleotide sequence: TGTGCCAGCAGCCTTGGACAGGCTTTACAGCCCCAGCATTTT.

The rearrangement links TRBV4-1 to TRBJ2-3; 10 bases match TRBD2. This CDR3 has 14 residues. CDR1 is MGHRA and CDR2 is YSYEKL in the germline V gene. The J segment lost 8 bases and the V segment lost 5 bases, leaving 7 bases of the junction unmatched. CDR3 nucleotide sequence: TGCGCCAGCAGCTCAAGCGGGGGGGCAGGTACGCAGTATTTT. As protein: CASSSSGGAGTQYF.

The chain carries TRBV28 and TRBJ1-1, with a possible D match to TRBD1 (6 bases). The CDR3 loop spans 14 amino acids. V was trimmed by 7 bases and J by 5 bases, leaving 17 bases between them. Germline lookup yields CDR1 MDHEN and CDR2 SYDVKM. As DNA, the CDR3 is TGTGCCAGCAATCCTGGGGGGGCGAGGACTGAAGCTTTCTTT. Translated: CASNPGGARTEAFF.

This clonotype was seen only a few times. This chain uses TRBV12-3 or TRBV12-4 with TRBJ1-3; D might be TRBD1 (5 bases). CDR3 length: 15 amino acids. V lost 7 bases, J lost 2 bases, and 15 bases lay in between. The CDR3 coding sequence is TGTGCCAGCATCCCTGGGGGAAACGCTGGAAACACCATATATTTT. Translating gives CASIPGGNAGNTIYF.

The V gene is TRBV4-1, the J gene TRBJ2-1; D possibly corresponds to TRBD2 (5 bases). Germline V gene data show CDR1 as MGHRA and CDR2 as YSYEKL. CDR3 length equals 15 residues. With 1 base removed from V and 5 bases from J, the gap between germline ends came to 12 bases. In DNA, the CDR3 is TGCGCCAGCAGCCAAGGACCACTAGATCACAATGAGCAGTTCTTC. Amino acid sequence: CASSQGPLDHNEQFF.

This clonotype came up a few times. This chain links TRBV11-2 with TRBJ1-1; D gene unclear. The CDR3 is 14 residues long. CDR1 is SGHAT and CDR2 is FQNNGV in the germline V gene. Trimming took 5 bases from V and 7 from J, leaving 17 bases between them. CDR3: CASSAGPRRVEAFF. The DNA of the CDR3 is TGTGCCAGCAGCGCCGGACCGCGGCGGGTTGAAGCTTTCTTT.

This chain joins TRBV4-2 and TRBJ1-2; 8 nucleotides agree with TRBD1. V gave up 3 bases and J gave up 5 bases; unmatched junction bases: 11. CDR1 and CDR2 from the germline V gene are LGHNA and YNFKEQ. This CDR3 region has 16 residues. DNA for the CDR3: TGTGCCAGCAGCCAGTCCCCAACAGGGGGTAGGTATGGCTACACCTTC. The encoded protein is CASSQSPTGGRYGYTF.

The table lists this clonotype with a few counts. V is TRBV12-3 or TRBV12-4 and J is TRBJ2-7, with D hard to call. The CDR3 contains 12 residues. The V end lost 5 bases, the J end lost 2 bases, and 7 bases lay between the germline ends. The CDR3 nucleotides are TGTGCCAGCAGTACGGAAGCCTACGAGCAGTACTTC. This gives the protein CASSTEAYEQYF.

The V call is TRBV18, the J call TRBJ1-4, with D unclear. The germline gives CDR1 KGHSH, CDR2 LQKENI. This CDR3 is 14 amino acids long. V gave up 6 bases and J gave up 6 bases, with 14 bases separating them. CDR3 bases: TGTGCCAGCTCGACACTCCAAACCCATGAAAAACTGTTTTTT. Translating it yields CASSTLQTHEKLFF.

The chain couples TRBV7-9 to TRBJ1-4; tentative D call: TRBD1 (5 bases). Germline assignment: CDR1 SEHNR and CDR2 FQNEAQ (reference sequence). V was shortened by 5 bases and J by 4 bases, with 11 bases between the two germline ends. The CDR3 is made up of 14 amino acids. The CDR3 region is CASSLARDNEKLFF. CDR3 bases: TGTGCCAGCAGCCTGGCCAGGGATAATGAAAAACTGTTTTTT.

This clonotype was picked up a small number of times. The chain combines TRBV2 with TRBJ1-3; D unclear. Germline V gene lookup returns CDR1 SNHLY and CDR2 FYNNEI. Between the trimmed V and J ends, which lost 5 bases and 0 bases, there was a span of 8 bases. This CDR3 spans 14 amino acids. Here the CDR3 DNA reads TGTGCCAGCAGTCAAGAGAGCTCTGGAAACACCATATATTTT. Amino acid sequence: CASSQESSGNTIYF.

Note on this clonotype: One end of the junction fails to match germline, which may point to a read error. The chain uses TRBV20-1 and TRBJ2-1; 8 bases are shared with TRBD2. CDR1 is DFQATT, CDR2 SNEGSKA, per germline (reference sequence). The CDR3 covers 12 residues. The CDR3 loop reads CSAALSGGALVF. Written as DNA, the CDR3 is TGCAGTGCTGCCCTGAGCGGGGGCGCTTTGGTCTTC.

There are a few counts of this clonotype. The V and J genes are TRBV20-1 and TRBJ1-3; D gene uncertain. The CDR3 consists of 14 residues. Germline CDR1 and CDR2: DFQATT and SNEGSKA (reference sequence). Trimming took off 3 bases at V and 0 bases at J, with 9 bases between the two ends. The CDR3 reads CSARRSSSGNTIYF. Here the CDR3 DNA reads TGCAGTGCTAGGAGGTCCTCCTCTGGAAACACCATATATTTT.

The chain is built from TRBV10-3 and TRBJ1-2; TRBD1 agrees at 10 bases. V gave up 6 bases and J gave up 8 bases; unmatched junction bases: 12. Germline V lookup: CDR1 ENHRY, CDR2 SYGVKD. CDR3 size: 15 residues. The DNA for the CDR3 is TGTGCCATCAGATTATCCGGGACAGGGGCGGAGGGCTACACCTTC. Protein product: CAIRLSGTGAEGYTF.

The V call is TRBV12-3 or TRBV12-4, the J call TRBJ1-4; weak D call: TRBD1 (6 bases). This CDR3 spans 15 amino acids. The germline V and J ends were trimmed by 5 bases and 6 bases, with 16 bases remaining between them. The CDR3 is CASSPRRGGYEKLFF. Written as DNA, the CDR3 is TGTGCCAGCAGTCCTCGTCGGGGGGGCTATGAAAAACTGTTTTTT.

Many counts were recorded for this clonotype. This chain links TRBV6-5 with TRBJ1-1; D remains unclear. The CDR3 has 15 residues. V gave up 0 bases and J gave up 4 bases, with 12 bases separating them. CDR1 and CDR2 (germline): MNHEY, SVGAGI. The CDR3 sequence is CASSYSEDVATEAFF. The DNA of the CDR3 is TGTGCCAGCAGTTACTCCGAAGATGTTGCCACTGAAGCTTTCTTT.

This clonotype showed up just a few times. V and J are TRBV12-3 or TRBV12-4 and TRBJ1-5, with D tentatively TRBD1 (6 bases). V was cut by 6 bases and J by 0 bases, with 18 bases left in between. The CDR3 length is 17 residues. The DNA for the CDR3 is TGTGCCAGCAGCTTCAATCGGGGGCGAAATAGCAATCAGCCCCAGCATTTT. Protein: CASSFNRGRNSNQPQHF.

CDR3 residues: CAWSVTVWYEQYF. The CDR3 nucleotides are TGTGCCTGGAGTGTCACAGTTTGGTACGAGCAGTACTTC. V usage is TRBV30 and J usage is TRBJ2-7; D not resolved. The CDR3 has 13 residues. V lost 0 bases to trimming and J lost 4 bases, with 10 bases between them. The V gene's germline CDR1 is GTSNPN and CDR2 SVGIG (reference sequence).

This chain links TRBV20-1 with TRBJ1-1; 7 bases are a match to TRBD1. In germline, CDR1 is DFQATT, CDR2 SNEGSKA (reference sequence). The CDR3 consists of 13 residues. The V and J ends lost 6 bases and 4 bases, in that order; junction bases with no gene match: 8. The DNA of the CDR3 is TGCAGTGCCACACTACAGGGGAGCACTGAAGCTTTCTTT. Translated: CSATLQGSTEAFF.

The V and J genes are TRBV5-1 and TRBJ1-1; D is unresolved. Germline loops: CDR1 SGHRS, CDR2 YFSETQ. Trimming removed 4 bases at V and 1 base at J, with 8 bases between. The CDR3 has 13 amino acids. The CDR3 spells CASSANWNTEAFF. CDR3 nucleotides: TGCGCCAGCAGCGCGAATTGGAACACTGAAGCTTTCTTT.

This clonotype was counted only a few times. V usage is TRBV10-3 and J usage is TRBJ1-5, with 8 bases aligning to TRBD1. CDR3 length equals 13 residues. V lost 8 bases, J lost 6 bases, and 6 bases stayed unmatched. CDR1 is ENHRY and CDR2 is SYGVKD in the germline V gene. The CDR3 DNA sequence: TGTGCCATCGGACAGGGCGGCAGTCAGCCCCAGCATTTT. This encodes CAIGQGGSQPQHF.

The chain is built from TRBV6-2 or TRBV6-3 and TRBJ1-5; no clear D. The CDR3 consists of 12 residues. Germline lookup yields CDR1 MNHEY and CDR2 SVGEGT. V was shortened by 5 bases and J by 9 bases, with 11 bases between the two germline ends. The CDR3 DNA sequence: TGTGCCAGCAGTCGGCCCCCCGGGCCCCAGCATTTT. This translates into CASSRPPGPQHF.

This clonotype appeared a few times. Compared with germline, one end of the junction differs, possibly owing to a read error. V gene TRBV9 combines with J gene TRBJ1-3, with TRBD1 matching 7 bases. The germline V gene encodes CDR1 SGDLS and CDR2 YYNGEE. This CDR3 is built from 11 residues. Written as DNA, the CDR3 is TGTGCCAGCAGCGTGAAGGGACAGTTGCATTTT. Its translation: CASSVKGQLHF. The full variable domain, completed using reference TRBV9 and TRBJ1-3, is DSGVTQTPKHLITATGQRVTLRCSPRSGDLSVYWYQQSLDQGLQFLIQYYNGEERAKGNILERFSAQQFPDLHSELNLSSLELGDSALYFCASSVKGQLHFGEGSWLTVV.

CDR3 bases: TGCAGTGCTAGAAAAAGTGGACTAGCTCTCACAGATACGCAGTATTTT. Amino acid sequence: CSARKSGLALTDTQYF. The rearrangement links TRBV20-1 to TRBJ2-3; 8 bases line up with TRBD2. V trimming: 2 bases; J trimming: 2 bases; junction bases outside the gene matches: 9. Germline V gene data show CDR1 as DFQATT and CDR2 as SNEGSKA (reference sequence). The CDR3 is made up of 16 amino acids.

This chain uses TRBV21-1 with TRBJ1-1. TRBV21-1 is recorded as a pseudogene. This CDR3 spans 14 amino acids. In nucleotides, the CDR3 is TGTGCCAGCATCCCCTCCCAGGGGTTCACTGAAGCTTTCTTT. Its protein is CASIPSQGFTEAFF.

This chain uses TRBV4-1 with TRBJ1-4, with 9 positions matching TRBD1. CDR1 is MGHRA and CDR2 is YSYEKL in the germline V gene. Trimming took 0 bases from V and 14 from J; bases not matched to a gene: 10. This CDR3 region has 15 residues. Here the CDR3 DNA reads TGCGCCAGCAGCCAAGATGTCAACAGGGGGCTAGGGCTGTTTTTT. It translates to CASSQDVNRGLGLFF.

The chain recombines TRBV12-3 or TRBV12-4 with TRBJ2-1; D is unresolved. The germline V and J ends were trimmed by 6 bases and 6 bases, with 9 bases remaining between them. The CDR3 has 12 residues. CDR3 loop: CASSHTSNEQFF. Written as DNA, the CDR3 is TGTGCCAGCAGCCACACGAGCAATGAGCAGTTCTTC.

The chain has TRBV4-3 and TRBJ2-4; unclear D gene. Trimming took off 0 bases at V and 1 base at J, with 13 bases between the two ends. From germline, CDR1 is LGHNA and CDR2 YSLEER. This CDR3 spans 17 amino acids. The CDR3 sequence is CASSQDLSPGAKNIQYF. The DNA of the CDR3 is TGCGCCAGCAGCCAAGATCTGAGCCCCGGCGCCAAAAACATTCAGTACTTC.

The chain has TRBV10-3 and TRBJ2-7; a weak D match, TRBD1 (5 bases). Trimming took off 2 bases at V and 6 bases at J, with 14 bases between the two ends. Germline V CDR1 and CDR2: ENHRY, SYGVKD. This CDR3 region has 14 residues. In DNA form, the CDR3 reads TGTGCCATCAGTGAGAGATTCCAGGGCGCCGAGCAGTACTTC. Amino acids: CAISERFQGAEQYF.